This T cell receptor (beta chain) was recovered during a study of T-cell reconstitution after alpha-beta-depleted transplantation in children. Study observations and caveats: Surviving recipient T cells and thymic progenitors underlay high day-60 TCRbeta diversity in some patients. Most T-cell counts and diversity one year after the transplant came from T cells that were newly produced. About two months after transplant, alpha-beta T cells reportedly came from several hundred expanded graft clones.

In this sample, this clonotype turned up many times. What it binds is not known. Unique molecular identifiers were incorporated into the prepared TCRbeta library. TCRdb reprocessed the PCR reads with MiXCR, giving one entry per CDR3 protein. The sample records about 6,200 distinct CDR3 sequences, approximately 14% being singletons. The CDR3 has 14 residues. Germline V gene lookup returns CDR1 SEHNR and CDR2 FQNEAQ (reference sequence). V was trimmed by 5 bases and J by 3 bases, leaving 13 bases between them. The chain links TRBV7-9 to TRBJ2-5; tentative D call: TRBD1 (5 bases). Sequenced material: PBMCs, taken before TCRalphabeta/CD19-depleted stem cell transplant. The clonotype originates from a boy between 10 and 17 years old with acute lymphoblastic leukemia, due to receive a stem cell transplant. The CDR3 loop is CASSVTPGKETQYF. As DNA, the CDR3 is TGTGCCAGCAGCGTGACTCCAGGGAAAGAGACCCAGTACTTC.